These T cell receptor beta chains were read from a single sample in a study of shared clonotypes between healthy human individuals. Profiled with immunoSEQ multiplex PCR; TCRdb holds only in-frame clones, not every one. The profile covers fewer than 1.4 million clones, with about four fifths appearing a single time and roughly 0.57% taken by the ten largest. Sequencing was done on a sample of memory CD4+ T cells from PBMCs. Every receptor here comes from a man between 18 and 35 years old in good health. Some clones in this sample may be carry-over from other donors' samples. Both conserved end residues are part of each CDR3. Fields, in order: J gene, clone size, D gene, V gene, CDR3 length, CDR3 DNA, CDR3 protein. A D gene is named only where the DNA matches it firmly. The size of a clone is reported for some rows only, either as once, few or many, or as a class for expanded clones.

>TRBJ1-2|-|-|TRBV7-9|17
TGTGCCAGCAGCTTAGACAGCGGGAGGCGAGCTAACTATGGCTACACCTTC
CASSLDSGRRANYGYTF
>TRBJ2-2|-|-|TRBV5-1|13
TGCGCCAGCAGCGGGAGTCCCACCGGGGAGCTGTTTTTT
CASSGSPTGELFF
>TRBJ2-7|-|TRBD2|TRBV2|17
TGTGCCAGCAGAGAGCCCGGGACTAGCGGGAGGGCCTACGAGCAGTACTTC
CASREPGTSGRAYEQYF
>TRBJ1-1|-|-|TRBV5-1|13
TGCGCCAGCAGAGCAGAGAGGAACACTGAAGCTTTCTTT
CASRAERNTEAFF
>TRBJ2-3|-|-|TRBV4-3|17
TGCGCCAGCAGCCAAGGGACTAGCTCAGGGGGGACAGATACGCAGTATTTT
CASSQGTSSGGTDTQYF
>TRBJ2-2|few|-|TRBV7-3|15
TGTGCCAGCAGCCCGGACCCATTAGACACCGGGGAGCTGTTTTTT
CASSPDPLDTGELFF
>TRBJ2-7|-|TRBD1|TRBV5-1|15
TGCGCCAGCAGTCAGTCCGGGACAGGGAGGTACGAGCAGTACTTC
CASSQSGTGRYEQYF
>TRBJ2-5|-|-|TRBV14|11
TGTGCCAGCAGCCAGCCACGGACCCAGTACTTC
CASSQPRTQYF
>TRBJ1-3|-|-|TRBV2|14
TGTGCCAGCAGTCAGGGAGGGCCTGGAAACACCATATATTTT
CASSQGGPGNTIYF
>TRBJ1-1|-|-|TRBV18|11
TGTGCCAGCTCACGCATTCGTGAAGCTTTCTTT
CASSRIREAFF
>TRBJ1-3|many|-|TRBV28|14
TGTGCCAGCAGTCCCTCGGGGAGGGGAAACACCATATATTTT
CASSPSGRGNTIYF
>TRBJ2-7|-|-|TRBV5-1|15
TGCGCCAGCAGCTTGGGGTTTGGGGGTGGCTACGAGCAGTACTTC
CASSLGFGGGYEQYF
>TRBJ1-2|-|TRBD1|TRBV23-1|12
TGCGCCAGCAGGACAGGGGGGGATGGCTACACCTTC
CASRTGGDGYTF
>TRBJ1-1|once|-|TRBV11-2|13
TGTGCCAGCAGCTTAGAGGGATCTACTAGGGCTTTCTTT
CASSLEGSTRAFF
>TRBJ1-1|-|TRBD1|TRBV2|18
TGTGCCAGCAGTGACCCGAACCCTGGAAGGACAGGGCGGGCTGAAGCTTTCTTT
CASSDPNPGRTGRAEAFF
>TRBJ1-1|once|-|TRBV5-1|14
TGCGCCAGCAGCTTGGTTCAGGGATCCACTGAAGCTTTCTTT
CASSLVQGSTEAFF
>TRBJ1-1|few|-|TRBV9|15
TGTGCCAGCAGCGTAGGTCCACAGATGAACACTGAAGCTTTCTTT
CASSVGPQMNTEAFF
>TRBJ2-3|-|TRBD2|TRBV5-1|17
TGCGCCAGCAGTCTTCCCACAGCGGGAGGGAGCACAGATACGCAGTATTTT
CASSLPTAGGSTDTQYF
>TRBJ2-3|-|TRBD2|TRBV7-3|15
TGTGCCAGCAGCTCCGGGACTAGCGGGGCAAGTACGCAGTATTTT
CASSSGTSGASTQYF
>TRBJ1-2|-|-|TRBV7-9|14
TGTGCCAGCAGCCTAGATCGGGCTACCTATGGCTACACCTTC
CASSLDRATYGYTF
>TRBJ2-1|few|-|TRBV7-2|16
TGTGCCAGCAGCTTAGTCTGGTCTAGCGTGGAAGTTGAGCAGTTCTTC
CASSLVWSSVEVEQFF
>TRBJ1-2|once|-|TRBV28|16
TGTGCCAGCAGTCCCGAGAGCTTTCCAGCTAACTATGGCTACACCTTC
CASSPESFPANYGYTF
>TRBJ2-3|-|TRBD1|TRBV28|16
TGTGCCAGCACCACGACCGGGACAGGGAGTCGAGATACGCAGTATTTT
CASTTTGTGSRDTQYF
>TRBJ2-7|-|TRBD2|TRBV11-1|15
TGTGCCAGCAGCTTTAGAGCTAGCGGGAGGCGGGAGCAGTACTTC
CASSFRASGRREQYF
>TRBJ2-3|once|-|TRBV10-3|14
TGTGCCATCAGTGAGTCTCCCAGGTTGGATACGCAGTATTTT
CAISESPRLDTQYF
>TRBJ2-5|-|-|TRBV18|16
TGTGCCAGCTCACCACCAGTTCAGGGCCTTCAAGAGACCCAGTACTTC
CASSPPVQGLQETQYF
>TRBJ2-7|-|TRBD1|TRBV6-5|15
TGTGCCAGCAGACGCGGACAGGGTGAAATTTACGAGCAGTACTTC
CASRRGQGEIYEQYF
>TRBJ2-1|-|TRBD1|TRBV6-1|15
TGTGCCAGCAGGGCCGGGACAGGGACCTACAATGAGCAGTTCTTC
CASRAGTGTYNEQFF
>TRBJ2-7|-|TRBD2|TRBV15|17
TGTGCCACCAGCGAGGGGTTAGCGGGGGCGCCCAACTACGAGCAGTACTTC
CATSEGLAGAPNYEQYF
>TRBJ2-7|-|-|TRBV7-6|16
TGTGCCAGCAGCCCAAGTACTAGCACCTCCTCCTACGAGCAGTACTTC
CASSPSTSTSSYEQYF
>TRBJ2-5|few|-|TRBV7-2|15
TGTGCCAGCCCACTGCCGGTAGCGGTACAAGAGACCCAGTACTTC
CASPLPVAVQETQYF
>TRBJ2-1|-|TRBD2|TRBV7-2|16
TGTGCCAGCAGACCTCGACTAGCGGGTCACTACAATGAGCAGTTCTTC
CASRPRLAGHYNEQFF
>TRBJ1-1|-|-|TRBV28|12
TGTGCCAGCACAACCATAAACACTGAAGCTTTCTTT
CASTTINTEAFF
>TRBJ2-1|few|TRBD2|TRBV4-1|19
TGCGCCAGCAGCCAAGCTCCTAGCGGGAGGGCAGGCTCCTACAATGAGCAGTTCTTC
CASSQAPSGRAGSYNEQFF
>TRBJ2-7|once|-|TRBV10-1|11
TGCGCCAGCGGTCGAAAGGGCGAGCAGTACTTC
CASGRKGEQYF
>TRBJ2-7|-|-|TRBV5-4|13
TGTGCCAGCAGCTTTTCTAGCCAATACGAGCAGTACTTC
CASSFSSQYEQYF
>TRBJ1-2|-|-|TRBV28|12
TGTGCCAGCAGTAGTGGGGCAAGGGGCTACACCTTC
CASSSGARGYTF
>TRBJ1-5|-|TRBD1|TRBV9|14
TGTGCCAGCAGCCCGACAGGGGGCCTTGAGCCCCAGCATTTT
CASSPTGGLEPQHF
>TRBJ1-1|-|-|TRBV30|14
TGTGCCTGGAGTGTACGAGGTGGTACGACTGAAGCTTTCTTT
CAWSVRGGTTEAFF
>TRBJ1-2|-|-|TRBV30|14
TGTGCCTGGAGTTTAAATACAGGGATAGGGGGCTACACCTTC
CAWSLNTGIGGYTF
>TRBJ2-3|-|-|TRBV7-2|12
TGTGCCAGCAACCCCGCTGGAGATACGCAGTATTTT
CASNPAGDTQYF
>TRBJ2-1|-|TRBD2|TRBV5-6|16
TGTGCCAGCAGCTTGGGGACTAGCGGAATCTACAATGAGCAGTTCTTC
CASSLGTSGIYNEQFF
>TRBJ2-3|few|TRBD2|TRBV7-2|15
TGTGCCAGCAGCTCCGGGACTAGCCGCACAGATACGCAGTATTTT
CASSSGTSRTDTQYF
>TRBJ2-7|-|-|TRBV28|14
TGTGCCAGCAGTTTTTTAAAGGGCCCCTACGAGCAGTACTTC
CASSFLKGPYEQYF
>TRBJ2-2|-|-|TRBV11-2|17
TGTGCCAGCAGCTTAGATCGGGGTAGTACTTGGACCGGGGAGCTGTTTTTT
CASSLDRGSTWTGELFF
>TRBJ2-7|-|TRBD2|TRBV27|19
TGTGCCAGCAGTTTATGGGGGTTGGTAGCGGGAGGGCCTGACTACGAGCAGTACTTC
CASSLWGLVAGGPDYEQYF
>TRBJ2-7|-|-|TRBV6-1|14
TGTGCCAGCAACCCCGCGGGACTCGGATACGAGCAGTACTTC
CASNPAGLGYEQYF
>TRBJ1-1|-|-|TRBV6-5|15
TGTGCCAGCAGCACCCTCGCAGGGCTAAACACTGAAGCTTTCTTT
CASSTLAGLNTEAFF
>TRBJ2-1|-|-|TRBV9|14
TGTGCCAGCAGCGTAGACCAAGGGGCCAATGAGCAGTTCTTC
CASSVDQGANEQFF